This T cell receptor (beta chain) was identified during a study of control samples from healthy donors and cancer patients. Profiled with immunoSEQ multiplex PCR; TCRdb holds only in-frame clones, not every one. The profile shows roughly 120,000 clones, more than 75% of them singletons. This CDR3 region has 16 residues. Germline CDR1 is SGHRS and CDR2 is YFSETQ. The V end was cut by 0 bases, the J end by 3 bases, with 14 bases between. The material sequenced was blood. The chain has TRBV5-1 and TRBJ2-3; D is perhaps TRBD1 (6 bases). This receptor was taken from a woman in her sixties or seventies in good health. In DNA form, the CDR3 reads TGCGCCAGCAGCTTGGGGGCGGCAGGGGAGACAGATACGCAGTATTTT. The encoded protein is CASSLGAAGETDTQYF.